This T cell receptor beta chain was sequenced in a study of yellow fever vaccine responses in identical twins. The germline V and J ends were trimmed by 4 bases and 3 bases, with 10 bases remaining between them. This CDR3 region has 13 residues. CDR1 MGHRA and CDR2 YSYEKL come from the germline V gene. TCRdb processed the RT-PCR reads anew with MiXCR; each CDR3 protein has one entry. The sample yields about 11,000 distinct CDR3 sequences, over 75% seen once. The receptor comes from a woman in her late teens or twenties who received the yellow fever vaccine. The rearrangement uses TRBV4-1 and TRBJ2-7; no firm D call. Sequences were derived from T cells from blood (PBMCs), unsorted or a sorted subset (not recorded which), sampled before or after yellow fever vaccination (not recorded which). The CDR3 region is CASSLSMDYEQYF. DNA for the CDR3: TGCGCCAGCAGCCTTTCAATGGACTACGAGCAGTACTTC.